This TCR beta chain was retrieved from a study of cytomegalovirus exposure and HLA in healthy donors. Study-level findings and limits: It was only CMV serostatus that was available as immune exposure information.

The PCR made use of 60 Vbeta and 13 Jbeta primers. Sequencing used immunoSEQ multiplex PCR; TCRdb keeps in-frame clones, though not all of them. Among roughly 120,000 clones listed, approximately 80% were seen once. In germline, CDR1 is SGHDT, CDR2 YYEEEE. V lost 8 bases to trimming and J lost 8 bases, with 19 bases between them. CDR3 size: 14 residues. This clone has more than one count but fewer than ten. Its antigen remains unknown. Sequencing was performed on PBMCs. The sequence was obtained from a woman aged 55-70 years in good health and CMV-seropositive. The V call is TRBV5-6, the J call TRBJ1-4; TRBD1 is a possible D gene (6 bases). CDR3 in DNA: TGTGCCAGTGAGGGAGCGGGGGCCGGGGAAAAACTGTTTTTT. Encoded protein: CASEGAGAGEKLFF.